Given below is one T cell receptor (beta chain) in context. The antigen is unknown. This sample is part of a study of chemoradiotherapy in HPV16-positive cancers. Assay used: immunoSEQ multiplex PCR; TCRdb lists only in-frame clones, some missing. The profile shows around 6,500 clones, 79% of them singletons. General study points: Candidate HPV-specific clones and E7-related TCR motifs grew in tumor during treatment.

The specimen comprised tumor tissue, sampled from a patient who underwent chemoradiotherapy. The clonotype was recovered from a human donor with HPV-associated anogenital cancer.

The CDR3 sequence is CASSAFTSYNEQFF. In nucleotides, the CDR3 is TGTGCCAGCAGTGCGTTCACCTCCTACAATGAGCAGTTCTTC. The chain combines TRBV2 with TRBJ2-1; D not certain. The length of the CDR3 is 14 residues. CDR1 is SNHLY, CDR2 FYNNEI, per germline. Trimming removed 4 bases from V and 0 bases from J, with 7 bases in between.